These T cell receptor beta chains were read from a single sample in a study of control samples from healthy donors and cancer patients. Method: immunoSEQ multiplex PCR; TCRdb's copy keeps in-frame clones and lacks some. Of roughly 170,000 clones in the sample, 85% to 95% were seen once. Input material: blood. The origin of the receptors is a man younger than 30 in good health. The CDR3 runs from the conserved cysteine through the conserved F or W. Fields, in order: D gene, clone size, J gene, V gene, CDR3 DNA, CDR3 protein. The D gene is left open where the match is weak. Size tells how often a clone was seen (once, few, many) or the class of an expanded clone, and some rows leave it out.

. | . | TRBJ2-3 | TRBV9 | TGTGCCAGCAGCGTCGACGGACTGGATACGCAGTATTTT | CASSVDGLDTQYF
. | once | TRBJ1-5 | TRBV9 | TGTGCCAGCAGCTCATCGGACGGATCAAATCAGCCCCAGCATTTT | CASSSSDGSNQPQHF
. | few | TRBJ2-7 | TRBV5-1 | TGCGCCAGCAGCTCCACAGGGACCTCCTACGAGCAGTACTTC | CASSSTGTSYEQYF
TRBD1 | . | TRBJ2-7 | TRBV29-1 | TGCAGCGTGGACACCGGGACAGGGTCCGAGCAGTACTTC | CSVDTGTGSEQYF
. | . | TRBJ1-4 | TRBV5-1 | TGCGCCAGCAGCTTCGATAATGAAAAACTGTTTTTT | CASSFDNEKLFF
. | . | TRBJ2-1 | TRBV18 | TGTGCCAGCTCCCCCAGGGTTGGCGGCGCCCCCGCCGGGGAGCAGTTCTTC | CASSPRVGGAPAGEQFF
TRBD1 | . | TRBJ2-5 | TRBV5-1 | TGCGCCAGCAGCTCGGGACAGGGACGAGAAGAGACCCAGTACTTC | CASSSGQGREETQYF
. | . | TRBJ1-1 | TRBV5-1 | TGCGCCAGCAGCCTACCCACCTTGGAGGGAGGGGGAACTTTTTTT | CASSLPTLEGGGTFF
. | . | TRBJ2-1 | TRBV10-3 | TGTGCCATCTCCAGGACAGACTACAATGAGCAGTTCTTC | CAISRTDYNEQFF
TRBD1 | . | TRBJ1-1 | TRBV2 | TGTGCCAGCAGTTTCGACAGGGAAGGAGCTTTCTTT | CASSFDREGAFF
. | . | TRBJ1-2 | TRBV30 | TGTGCCTGGAGGGCAGTCAACTATGGCTACACCTTC | CAWRAVNYGYTF
. | . | TRBJ1-5 | TRBV24-1 | TGTGCCACCAGTGAGACAAATCAGCCCCAGCATTTT | CATSETNQPQHF
. | . | TRBJ1-4 | TRBV15 | TGTGCCACCAGCAGAGAAGAAAGAGATGAAAAACTGTTTTTT | CATSREERDEKLFF
. | . | TRBJ2-2 | TRBV12-3/TRBV12-4 | TGTGCCAGCAGTTTCGCCGGGCACGGGGAGCTGTTTTTT | CASSFAGHGELFF
. | . | TRBJ2-7 | TRBV5-1 | TGCGCCAGCAGCTCCGGGCTGGACTACGAGCAGTACTTC | CASSSGLDYEQYF
TRBD1 | . | TRBJ2-7 | TRBV5-1 | TGCGCCAGCAGCCAAGTGTCCGGGACAGGGACCTACGAGCAGTACTTC | CASSQVSGTGTYEQYF
TRBD2 | . | TRBJ2-1 | TRBV5-1 | TGCGCCAGCAGCTTCCACTATGGGAGGGCTGGGAATGAGCAGTTCTTC | CASSFHYGRAGNEQFF
. | . | TRBJ1-4 | TRBV3-1/TRBV3-2 | TGTGCCAGCAGCGGGCAGGCTAATGAAAAACTGTTTTTT | CASSGQANEKLFF